This is a list of T cell receptor beta chains from one sample in a study of T-cell memory formation after mild COVID-19. MiXCR, applied by TCRdb to the 5' RACE reads, yields one record per CDR3 protein. The data hold 400,000 to 500,000 distinct CDR3 sequences, with 20% observed a single time. The material sequenced was PBMCs or a T cell subset sorted from them (not recorded which). The source is an adult woman who had mild COVID-19 (a few samples of this study predate the infection). Cell type and time point are not known. The CDR3 runs from the conserved cysteine through the conserved F or W. The D gene is left open where the match is weak. Size is omitted from some rows. Given values are once, few, many or a class for expanded clones.

CASSLGELLSETQYF	TGTGCCAGCAGCCTGGGGGAGCTTCTATCGGAGACCCAGTACTTC	-	-	TRBJ2-5	TRBV9
CASSLVFEETQYF	TGCGCCAGCAGCTTGGTTTTTGAAGAGACCCAGTACTTC	-	few	TRBJ2-5	TRBV5-1
CASSLATHVSYEQYF	TGTGCCAGCAGTCTTGCGACCCACGTCTCCTACGAGCAGTACTTC	-	-	TRBJ2-7	TRBV27
CASSFRHEGTYEQYF	TGTGCCAGCAGCTTTCGGCATGAGGGTACCTACGAGCAGTACTTC	-	medium-sized	TRBJ2-7	TRBV7-8
CASSNIDASLDSPLHF	TGTGCCAGCAGCAATATTGACGCCAGTTTGGATTCACCCCTCCACTTT	-	-	TRBJ1-6	TRBV21-1
CATSDRGIHSYEQYF	TGTGCCACCAGTGATCGGGGCATCCACTCCTACGAGCAGTACTTC	-	-	TRBJ2-7	TRBV24-1
CASSRAAATGELFF	TGTGCCAGCAGCCGGGCGGCAGCAACCGGGGAGCTGTTTTTT	-	-	TRBJ2-2	TRBV7-8
CSARDTKDTEAFF	TGCAGTGCTAGAGATACGAAGGACACTGAAGCTTTCTTT	-	few	TRBJ1-1	TRBV20-1
CASSYTNSGTGYF	TGTGCCAGCAGTTACACAAACTCCGGGACAGGGTACTTC	TRBD1	-	TRBJ2-7	TRBV6-5
CASSLLPSTGSSYEQYF	TGTGCCAGCAGCCTCCTTCCATCGACAGGGAGCTCCTACGAGCAGTACTTC	TRBD1	few	TRBJ2-7	TRBV7-9
CASRFRSAHNEQFF	TGCGCCAGCAGGTTTCGCAGTGCCCACAATGAGCAGTTCTTC	-	few	TRBJ2-1	TRBV4-1
CASSLPGTARNTEAFF	TGTGCCAGCAGCCTTCCCGGGACAGCTCGAAACACTGAAGCTTTCTTT	TRBD1	-	TRBJ1-1	TRBV7-9
CASSLDGDKQYF	TGCGCCAGCAGCTTGGATGGGGACAAGCAGTACTTC	-	-	TRBJ2-7	TRBV5-1
CASSDARRTGPMNTEAFF	TGTGCCAGCAGCGACGCCCGTAGGACAGGGCCTATGAACACTGAAGCTTTCTTT	TRBD1	few	TRBJ1-1	TRBV7-9
CASSSSSGRRYNEQFF	TGTGCCAGCAGTTCCTCTAGCGGGAGAAGGTATAATGAGCAGTTCTTC	TRBD2	-	TRBJ2-1	TRBV2
CASSSSLTYNEQFF	TGTGCCAGCAGCTCTTCCCTGACCTACAATGAGCAGTTCTTC	-	few	TRBJ2-1	TRBV7-9
CASSLVDRLNYGYTF	TGTGCCAGCAGCTTAGTAGACAGACTTAACTATGGCTACACCTTC	-	-	TRBJ1-2	TRBV7-9
CASSFPSGKLFF	TGTGCCAGCAGTTTCCCCTCGGGAAAACTGTTTTTT	-	once	TRBJ1-4	TRBV27
CASSESQDREGEKLFF	TGCGCCAGCAGTGAGTCCCAGGACAGGGAAGGCGAAAAACTGTTTTTT	TRBD1	-	TRBJ1-4	TRBV10-1
CAAVRAGTGLNEQYF	TGTGCAGCAGTTAGGGCCGGGACAGGGCTGAACGAGCAGTACTTC	TRBD1	few	TRBJ2-7	TRBV6-2/TRBV6-3
CASSYSTGEQYF	TGTGCCAGCAGTTACTCGACAGGAGAGCAGTACTTC	-	-	TRBJ2-7	TRBV6-6
CASSVAWASRKETQYF	TGTGCCAGCAGCGTAGCTTGGGCTAGCAGGAAAGAGACCCAGTACTTC	-	-	TRBJ2-5	TRBV9
CSASGQGPSGNTIYF	TGCAGTGCTTCCGGACAGGGTCCTTCTGGAAACACCATATATTTT	TRBD1	few	TRBJ1-3	TRBV20-1
CASSLRDASQPQHF	TGTGCCAGCAGTTTACGGGACGCCAGTCAGCCCCAGCATTTT	-	-	TRBJ1-5	TRBV27
CSAMDIRGNQPQHF	TGCAGTGCTATGGACATTCGAGGAAATCAGCCCCAGCATTTT	-	many	TRBJ1-5	TRBV20-1
CASSLSGSRVYEQYF	TGTGCCAGCAGCCTCAGCGGGAGTAGAGTCTACGAGCAGTACTTC	TRBD2	-	TRBJ2-7	TRBV7-6
CASSLERELFF	TGTGCCAGCAGTTTAGAACGTGAGCTGTTTTTT	-	-	TRBJ2-2	TRBV12-3/TRBV12-4
CASSYKIGVYEQYF	TGTGCCAGCAGCTACAAAATAGGAGTGTACGAGCAGTACTTC	-	few	TRBJ2-7	TRBV6-1
CASSQDFGGRSYGYTF	TGTGCCAGCAGCCAAGATTTCGGGGGCAGAAGCTATGGCTACACCTTC	-	-	TRBJ1-2	TRBV4-2
CASRSRPTTNEKLFF	TGTGCCAGCAGATCTAGGCCGACAACTAATGAAAAACTGTTTTTT	-	-	TRBJ1-4	TRBV6-1
CASSPTDTTDTQYF	TGCGCCAGCAGCCCGACGGACACCACAGATACGCAGTATTTT	-	few	TRBJ2-3	TRBV5-1
CASSPRHNPNTGELFF	TGTGCCAGCAGCCCCCGACATAACCCGAACACCGGGGAGCTGTTTTTT	-	few	TRBJ2-2	TRBV7-2